This TCR beta chain was identified during a study of graft-versus-host responses after intestinal transplantation. Sequenced by immunoSEQ multiplex PCR; TCRdb stores in-frame clones only, minus some. The profile shows 90,000 to 120,000 clones, around 90% of them singletons. Germline trimming cut 0 bases from V and 5 bases from J; bases unmatched to any gene: 13. Germline lookup yields CDR1 SGHNT and CDR2 YYREEE (reference sequence). The CDR3 is 17 amino acids. Comments on this clone: Its antigen is still unknown.

General observations from the study: The recipient marrow held GvH clones, and some of them showed up first in ileum or blood. Circulating GvH clone levels at their peak were associated with HvG declines (early post-transplant). Graft-donor T cell macrochimerism coincided with high graft-versus-host to host-versus-graft clonal ratios in allografts.

This receptor was identified in a human donor who was the organ donor for an intestinal transplant. This rearrangement joins TRBV5-4 to TRBJ2-7; 8 bases match TRBD1. Here the sequenced sample was unstimulated CD4+ T cells sorted from spleen or lymph node cells, taken before transplant. In DNA, the CDR3 is TGTGCCAGCAGCTTGGCAGCTGTTTCGGACAGGGACCACGAGCAGTACTTC. It yields the protein CASSLAAVSDRDHEQYF.